Listed here are 23 T cell receptor beta chains from one sample, sequenced in a study of T cell changes during pregnancy in multiple sclerosis. Method: immunoSEQ multiplex PCR; TCRdb's copy keeps in-frame clones and lacks some. This sample has 75,000 to 95,000 clones; around 93% occur once, and the top ten carry roughly 0.91%. The sequenced sample was peripheral blood, obtained before pregnancy. The receptors stem from a female donor with multiple sclerosis, enrolled in a pregnancy study.

V usage is TRBV19 and J usage is TRBJ1-1; 7 nucleotides match TRBD1. Trimming cost V 6 bases and J 6 bases; bases outside gene matches: 7. Germline V gene data show CDR1 as LNHDA and CDR2 as SQIVND (reference sequence). The CDR3 runs 13 residues. The CDR3 reads CASSGTAGAEAFF. In nucleotides, the CDR3 is TGTGCCAGTAGCGGGACAGCAGGAGCTGAAGCTTTCTTT.

The chain employs TRBV14 and TRBJ2-3; 8 nucleotides agree with TRBD2. This CDR3 has 16 amino acids. Germline values: CDR1 SGHDN, CDR2 FVKESK. V dropped 1 base and J dropped 6; count of bases not matched to a gene: 9. The CDR3 region is CASSQAGGLASDTQYF. The CDR3, as DNA: TGTGCCAGCAGCCAAGCGGGAGGACTAGCCTCCGATACGCAGTATTTT.

The rearrangement joins TRBV21-1 to TRBJ1-2; the table's D call of TRBD1 was not tested on the DNA. TRBV21-1 is termed a pseudogene. This CDR3 comprises 14 residues. The CDR3 sequence is CASSRRRDIYGYTF. CDR3 DNA sequence: TGTGCCAGCAGCAGAAGAAGGGACATCTATGGCTACACCTTC.

J is TRBJ2-7 and V is TRBV5-4, with D unresolved. The CDR3 is made up of 14 amino acids. Trimming cost V 4 bases and J 0 bases, with 11 bases left between them. CDR1 and CDR2 from the germline V gene are SGHNT and YYREEE (reference sequence). CDR3 sequence (DNA): TGTGCCAGCAGCCATGCTCGCAGCTCCTACGAGCAGTACTTC. Amino acids: CASSHARSSYEQYF.

The V gene is TRBV18, the J gene TRBJ1-2, with D tentatively TRBD1 (5 bases). This CDR3 has 13 residues. V lost 4 bases and J lost 3, with 9 bases in between. Germline V gives CDR1 KGHSH, CDR2 LQKENI. The CDR3 bases are TGTGCCAGCTCACTACAAGGGGACTATGGCTACACCTTC. This sequence encodes CASSLQGDYGYTF.

The chain couples TRBV7-8 to TRBJ1-5; perhaps TRBD1 as D (6 bases). The germline V and J ends were trimmed by 2 bases and 7 bases, with 12 bases remaining between them. From germline, CDR1 is SGHVS and CDR2 FQNEAQ. There are 14 residues in the CDR3. In DNA, the CDR3 is TGTGCCAGCAGCTTAAAACAGGGAGGGCAGCCCCAGCATTTT. This codes for CASSLKQGGQPQHF.

V and J are TRBV19 and TRBJ2-2; TRBD1 agrees at 7 bases. From germline, CDR1 is LNHDA and CDR2 SQIVND (reference sequence). J was trimmed by 6 bases and V by 1 base; bases with no gene match: 2. The CDR3 extends over 14 amino acids. This CDR3 reads CASSIATGPGELFF. The CDR3 DNA reads TGTGCCAGTAGTATAGCGACAGGGCCCGGGGAGCTGTTTTTT. The variable domain in full, with the rest retrieved from reference TRBV19 and TRBJ2-2, is DGGITQSPKYLFRKEGQNVTLSCEQNLNHDAMYWYRQDPGQGLRLIYYSQIVNDFQKGDIAEGYSVSREKKESFPLTVTSAQKNPTAFYLCASSIATGPGELFFGEGSRLTVL.

The rearrangement joins TRBV2 to TRBJ1-2, with D possibly being TRBD1 (6 bases). CDR1 is SNHLY, CDR2 FYNNEI, per germline. The CDR3 is 14 amino acids. V lost 1 base, J lost 5 bases, and 11 bases lay in between. This chain's CDR3 is CASSEVAQGYGYTF. CDR3 DNA: TGTGCCAGCAGTGAAGTGGCGCAGGGGTATGGCTACACCTTC.

The chain uses TRBV19 and TRBJ2-7; D perhaps matches TRBD1 (5 bases). Trimming removed 3 bases from V and 2 bases from J, with 8 bases in between. The CDR3 extends over 13 amino acids. From germline, CDR1 is LNHDA and CDR2 SQIVND (reference sequence). The CDR3 sequence: CASSIDRAYEQYF. CDR3 DNA sequence: TGTGCCAGTAGTATTGACAGAGCCTACGAGCAGTACTTC.

The sample holds a few counts of this clone. The chain employs TRBV6-4 and TRBJ1-1; D gene unclear. CDR3 length: 13 amino acids. V was trimmed by 6 bases and J by 1 base, leaving 9 bases between them. CDR1 and CDR2 from the germline V gene are MRHNA and SNTAGT. CDR3 protein: CASSVSQNTEAFF. The CDR3 DNA reads as TGTGCCAGCAGCGTCTCACAGAACACTGAAGCTTTCTTT.

This clone occurred a few times. The V gene is TRBV2, the J gene TRBJ1-3; no clear D. With 1 base removed from V and 4 bases from J, the gap between germline ends came to 11 bases. CDR1 SNHLY and CDR2 FYNNEI come from the germline V gene. CDR3 size: 15 residues. The CDR3 here is CASSEDGQPGNTIYF. Written as DNA, the CDR3 is TGTGCCAGCAGTGAAGATGGGCAACCCGGAAACACCATATATTTT.

The chain has TRBV5-4 and TRBJ2-1; TRBD2 is a possible D gene (7 bases). CDR1 and CDR2 from the germline V gene are SGHNT and YYREEE (reference sequence). This CDR3 comprises 15 residues. V dropped 4 bases and J dropped 8 bases, with 19 bases sitting between them. The CDR3 region is CASSPFGGPVDEQFF. The CDR3 DNA is TGTGCCAGCAGCCCCTTCGGGGGGCCTGTCGATGAGCAGTTCTTC.

CDR3 coding DNA: TGTGCCAGCACTTCCGTGGGGCCAAGCTCCTACGAGCAGTACTTC. Its translation: CASTSVGPSSYEQYF. The chain has TRBV6-1 and TRBJ2-7; D is possibly TRBD1 (5 bases). The CDR3 length is 15 residues. From germline, CDR1 is MNHNS and CDR2 SASEGT. V gave up 7 bases and J gave up 0 bases, with 16 bases separating them.

This chain joins TRBV7-6 and TRBJ2-5; TRBD1 might be the D (6 bases). The germline V and J ends were trimmed by 5 bases and 1 base, with 11 bases remaining between them. This CDR3 has 14 residues. CDR1 SGHVS and CDR2 FNYEAQ come from the germline V gene. In DNA form, the CDR3 reads TGTGCCAGCAGCACACACAGGGTCCAAGAGACCCAGTACTTC. Its translation: CASSTHRVQETQYF. The variable domain in full, with the rest retrieved from reference TRBV7-6 and TRBJ2-5, is GAGVSQSPRYKVTKRGQDVALRCDPISGHVSLYWYRQALGQGPEFLTYFNYEAQQDKSGLPNDRFSAERPEGSISTLTIQRTEQRDSAMYRCASSTHRVQETQYFGPGTRLLVL.

As concerns this clone: This sample also contains other DNA sequences that code for the same CDR3. The chain has TRBV30 and TRBJ2-7; 8 bases line up with TRBD1. This CDR3 comprises 13 residues. Germline V gene data show CDR1 as GTSNPN and CDR2 as SVGIG (reference sequence). V lost 0 bases, J lost 6 bases, and 4 bases stayed unmatched. CDR3 region: CAWSVGQGSEQYF. As DNA, the CDR3 is TGTGCCTGGAGTGTCGGACAGGGCAGCGAGCAGTACTTC.

This rearrangement joins TRBV7-8 to TRBJ1-5; D possibly corresponds to TRBD1 (5 bases). This CDR3 contains 18 residues. V was clipped by 5 bases and J by 3 bases, with 23 bases between them. From germline, CDR1 is SGHVS and CDR2 FQNEAQ. The CDR3 DNA follows: TGTGCCAGCAGCGCACTCTCTCCCCAGGGTTCCATCAATCAGCCCCAGCATTTT. This translates into CASSALSPQGSINQPQHF. Full variable domain (remainder filled in from reference TRBV7-8 and TRBJ1-5): GAGVSQSPRYKVAKRGQDVALRCDPISGHVSLFWYQQALGQGPEFLTYFQNEAQLDKSGLPSDRFFAERPEGSVSTLKIQRTQQEDSAVYLCASSALSPQGSINQPQHFGDGTRLSIL.

The V gene is TRBV2, the J gene TRBJ2-1; unclear D gene. CDR1 is SNHLY and CDR2 is FYNNEI in the germline V gene. V shed 4 bases and J shed 5 bases, with 3 bases lying between them. CDR3 size: 11 residues. CDR3 sequence (DNA): TGTGCCAGCAGTGTTAACAATGAGCAGTTCTTC. This codes for CASSVNNEQFF.

A single count supports this clone. V gene TRBV2 combines with J gene TRBJ1-5, with unresolved D. Germline values: CDR1 SNHLY, CDR2 FYNNEI. The V gene lost 5 bases and the J gene lost 4 bases, with 15 bases spanning the gap. The CDR3 consists of 15 residues. The CDR3 DNA is TGTGCCAGCAGTCTAGCCCGATCTGGGAATCAGCCCCAGCATTTT. Its protein is CASSLARSGNQPQHF.

This clone was detected only once. This chain links TRBV5-5 with TRBJ2-7, with 10 bases fitting TRBD2. CDR1 and CDR2 (germline): SGHKS, YYEKEE (reference sequence). CDR3 length equals 15 residues. V shed 5 bases, J shed 2 bases, and the junction held 7 bases outside the gene matches. The CDR3 loop reads CASRDGLAATYEQYF. As DNA, the CDR3 is TGTGCCAGCAGGGACGGACTAGCGGCCACCTACGAGCAGTACTTC.

In this sample, this clone turned up once. The J gene is TRBJ2-7, the V gene TRBV10-2; TRBD2 agrees at 12 bases. The germline CDR1 and CDR2 sequences are WSHSY and SAAADI. V trimming: 6 bases; J trimming: 3 bases; junction bases outside the gene matches: 18. The CDR3 covers 19 residues. The CDR3 region is CASSHRTSGIGGLNYEQYF. The CDR3 bases are TGCGCCAGCAGCCACCGGACTAGCGGGATCGGTGGGTTGAACTACGAGCAGTACTTC.

The chain is built from TRBV6-6 and TRBJ1-1; D uncertain. Germline assignment: CDR1 MNHNY and CDR2 SVGAGI (reference sequence). CDR3 length: 15 amino acids. V was cut by 5 bases and J by 4 bases, with 17 bases left in between. The CDR3 is CASSLGQGRGTEAFF. In DNA, the CDR3 is TGTGCCAGCAGTCTTGGGCAAGGGAGAGGCACTGAAGCTTTCTTT.

This rearrangement joins TRBV5-4 to TRBJ2-7; D is perhaps TRBD1 (7 bases). Trimming removed 4 bases from V and 6 bases from J, with 20 bases in between. CDR1 SGHNT and CDR2 YYREEE come from the germline V gene (reference sequence). The CDR3 extends over 15 amino acids. The CDR3 DNA sequence: TGTGCCAGCAGCACGGGGGACAGAGCACTCTCCGAGCAGTACTTC. Translation: CASSTGDRALSEQYF.

The J gene is TRBJ1-2, the V gene TRBV6-6, with 8 bases aligning to TRBD1. This CDR3 is 15 amino acids long. V was pared by 4 bases and J by 5 bases, with 9 bases of the junction left unmatched. CDR1 is MNHNY, CDR2 SVGAGI, per germline (reference sequence). CDR3 sequence (DNA): TGTGCCAGCAGTTTCAGGACAGGGTCGAGGTATGGCTACACCTTC. It specifies CASSFRTGSRYGYTF.